This TCR beta chain was documented in a study of T-cell memory formation after mild COVID-19. One entry per CDR3 protein, called by TCRdb with MiXCR from the 5' RACE reads. The sample shows 6,000 to 9,500 distinct CDR3 sequences, roughly 30% of them seen only once. This clonotype was observed at least ten times. The CDR3 runs 14 residues. Germline CDR1 SGHNT, CDR2 YYREEE (reference sequence). Deletions cut 1 base from V and 2 bases from J, with 10 bases between. This rearrangement joins TRBV5-4 to TRBJ2-7; maybe TRBD1 (6 bases). Sequenced: PBMCs or a T cell subset sorted from them (not recorded which). The clonotype originates from an adult woman who had mild COVID-19 (a few samples of this study predate the infection). Cell type and time point are not known. Here the CDR3 reads CASSLIGGAYEQYF. The CDR3 region has the DNA TGTGCCAGCAGCTTGATAGGGGGAGCCTACGAGCAGTACTTC.